The entry below gives a single T cell receptor (beta chain) sequence along with its context. This clonotype was picked up many times. No antigen is known for it. Within one base of it there is no much larger clone, and no base qualities were kept. The CDR3 has 12 amino acids, counting the end cysteine and phenylalanine. Solely the CDR3 DNA is kept, with 36 bases framed from the first base. Library creation used multiplex PCR. Sequencing was performed on an Illumina HiSeq 4000. iRepertoire HTBI primers and Arm-PCR amplification of CDR3 regions were used to construct TCR beta libraries. Before sequencing, the PCR products underwent gel purification. As for the original processing: Across samples, about 63 TRBV and approximately 15 TRBJ segments were identified and used for gene usage analysis of CDR3 amino acid clonotypes. COPE and FqMerger were used to merge the filtered high-quality paired reads into contigs. Contigs were aligned with BLAST to IMGT TRBV, TRBD and TRBJ reference genes, and CDR3 was defined per IMGT. Clonotypes above 0.1% frequency were classified as highly expanded clones. Shannon entropy was used to measure repertoire diversity, and the Gini coefficient was used to measure V-J evenness. A clonotype was considered public if more than one individual shared it. The public reads were reprocessed in TCRdb via fastp at Q25 and MiXCR, keeping in-frame beta chains. Rows merge per CDR3 protein into single entries with the most common DNA and genes. What appears here as the V and J calls and clone size reflects TCRdb's work, not the paper's. The sample table shows some 300,000 distinct CDR3 sequences, and 22% are seen once. The ten top clones hold roughly three fifths of the sample.

The data stem from a study of regulatory T cells in long-lasting Graves disease (dated by TCRdb to the early 2020s). In the study overall: Persistent Graves' disease was defined as antithyroid drug treatment for over 5 years with persistently positive TSH receptor autoantibodies. TCR sequencing covered about 13 persistent and roughly 20 newly diagnosed Graves' disease patients, around 33 samples in total. The study took place in China and was registered as a clinical trial. Patients with persistent Graves' disease were compared with patients with newly diagnosed Graves' disease using TCR sequencing and RNA sequencing of peripheral blood. Persistent Graves' disease patients in the clinical cohort had taken antithyroid drugs for roughly ten years on average. The research as a whole found: Sequencing and analysis were limited to the TCR beta chain. More public clonotypes were shared among persistent patients (fewer than 3,000) than among newly diagnosed patients (966). The authors noted that the small sample size was a limitation that may lower accuracy. TRBV28, TRBJ1-2 and TRBJ2-5 were preferentially used in persistent disease, while TRBV20-1 and TRBJ2-1 were favored in newly diagnosed disease. Peripheral blood alone was examined, since thyroid tissue, which constituted the primary lesion, could not be accessed. Lower TCR Shannon entropy and fewer highly expanded clones were observed in persistent Graves' disease patients than in newly diagnosed patients, which suggested clonal expansion.

The sample's time point label is to be understood as: persistent/refractory GD, antithyroid drugs over 5 years with positive TRAb. RNA was extracted from PBMCs in TRIzol for both TCR sequencing and RNA sequencing. Graves' disease was diagnosed according to American Thyroid Association guidelines. Patients were recruited from an endocrinology department in Xi'an, China. Each patient gave roughly 10 milliliters of peripheral blood, collected in an EDTA anticoagulant tube. Ficoll Paque Plus density gradient separation was used to isolate PBMCs, and no further T cell sorting was done. An Agilent 2100 Bioanalyzer and agarose gel were used to check RNA quality, while a NanoDrop 2000 measured RNA concentration.

The V gene is TRBV12-3 or TRBV12-4 and the J gene is TRBJ2-5; the D gene cannot be resolved reliably. The end of the DNA aligns better with TRBJ2-1, so the J call may be wrong. This clonotype was sampled from a female donor with Graves disease. This specimen was peripheral blood mononuclear cells (PBMCs), taken when the disease was refractory, from a patient treated with antithyroid drugs. At the DNA level, the sequence is TGTGCCAGCAAAACAGACCAGAATGAGCAGTTCTTC. Its protein reads: CASKTDQNEQFF.